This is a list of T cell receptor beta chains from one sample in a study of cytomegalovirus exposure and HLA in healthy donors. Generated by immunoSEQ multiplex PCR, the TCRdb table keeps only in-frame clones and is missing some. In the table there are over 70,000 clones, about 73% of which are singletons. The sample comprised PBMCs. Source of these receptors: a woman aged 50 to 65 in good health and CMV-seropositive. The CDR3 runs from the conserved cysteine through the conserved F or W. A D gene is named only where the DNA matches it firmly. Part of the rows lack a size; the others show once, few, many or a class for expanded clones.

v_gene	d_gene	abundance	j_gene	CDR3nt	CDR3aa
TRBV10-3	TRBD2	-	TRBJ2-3	TGTGCCATCAGTGAACCGGGAGGGTACGTCTACACAGATACGCAGTATTTT	CAISEPGGYVYTDTQYF
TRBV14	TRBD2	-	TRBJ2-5	TGTGCCAGCAGCTCCGCGGGTGGTAGCGGGAGAGGAGACGAAGAGACCCAGTACTTC	CASSSAGGSGRGDEETQYF
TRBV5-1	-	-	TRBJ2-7	TGCGCCAGCAGCTACCGGGACACCGCCTACGAGCAGTACTTC	CASSYRDTAYEQYF
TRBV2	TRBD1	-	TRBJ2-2	TGTGCCAGCACCCCACTCCGGGACAGGGGGCGAGGGACCGGGGAGCTGTTTTTT	CASTPLRDRGRGTGELFF
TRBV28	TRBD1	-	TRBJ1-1	TGTGCCAGCAGTCATGACAGGGGGGTGAACACTGAAGCTTTCTTT	CASSHDRGVNTEAFF
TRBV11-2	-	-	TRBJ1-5	TGTGCCAGCAGCTTAGCGGACAGTTATCAGCCCCAGCATTTT	CASSLADSYQPQHF
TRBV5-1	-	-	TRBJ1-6	TGCGCCAGCAGCTTAACTGGATGGCCGATCGGGGGGGAAGTCTCACCCCTCCACTTT	CASSLTGWPIGGEVSPLHF
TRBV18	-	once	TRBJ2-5	TGTGCCAGCTCACTCCGGCTAGGTGGATCCCAAGAGACCCAGTACTTC	CASSLRLGGSQETQYF
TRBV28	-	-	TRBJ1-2	TGTGCCAGCAGCCTGACTTGGGATGGCTACACCTTC	CASSLTWDGYTF
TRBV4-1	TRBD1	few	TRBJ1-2	TGCGCCAGCAGCCAAGGGACAGGGGGTAACTATGGCTACACCTTC	CASSQGTGGNYGYTF
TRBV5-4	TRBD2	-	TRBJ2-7	TGTGCCAGCAGCATTGGGACTAGCGGTTCCTACGAGCAGTACTTC	CASSIGTSGSYEQYF
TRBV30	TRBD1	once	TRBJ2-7	TGTGCCTGGAGTGTAGGGACAGGGACCTACGAGCAGTACTTC	CAWSVGTGTYEQYF
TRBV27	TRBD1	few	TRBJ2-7	TGTGCCAGCGGGAAGGGGACAGGGGGGGCCTACGAGCAGTACTTC	CASGKGTGGAYEQYF
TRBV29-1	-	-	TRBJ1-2	TGCAGCGTTGACCCGCAGGGCCTTGGGGGAGGCTATGGCTACACCTTC	CSVDPQGLGGGYGYTF
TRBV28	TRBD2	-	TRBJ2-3	TGTGCCAGCAGTCTCGATTCGGGACTAGCGGGGACAGATACGCAGTATTTT	CASSLDSGLAGTDTQYF
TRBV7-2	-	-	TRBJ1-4	TGTGCCAGCAGCCTAACCGGGGGTAATGAAAAACTGTTTTTT	CASSLTGGNEKLFF
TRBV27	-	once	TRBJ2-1	TGTGCCAGCAGTTTACTTCGTAGTCTGATTAACAATGAGCAGTTCTTC	CASSLLRSLINNEQFF
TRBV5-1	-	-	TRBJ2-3	TGCGCCAGCAGCTTGGGCGGCAGCACAGATACGCAGTATTTT	CASSLGGSTDTQYF
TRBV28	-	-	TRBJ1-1	TGTGCCAGCAGTCTTTCTCCGGGACACCTATATACTGAAGCTTTCTTT	CASSLSPGHLYTEAFF
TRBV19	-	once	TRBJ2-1	TGTGCCAGTAGTACGGGGAATGAGCAGTTCTTC	CASSTGNEQFF
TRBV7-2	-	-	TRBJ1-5	TGTGCCAGCAGCACACGACAGCACAATCAGCCCCAGCATTTT	CASSTRQHNQPQHF
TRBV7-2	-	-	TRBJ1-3	TGTGCCAGCAGCAGCAGGACAAGGGGAAACACCATATATTTT	CASSSRTRGNTIYF
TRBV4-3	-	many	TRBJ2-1	TGCGCCAGCAGCCAAGATTTTGCAAGCAGGTCCAATGAGCAGTTCTTC	CASSQDFASRSNEQFF
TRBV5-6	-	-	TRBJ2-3	TGTGCCAGCAGCTTGGGTTCCTCCACAGATACGCAGTATTTT	CASSLGSSTDTQYF
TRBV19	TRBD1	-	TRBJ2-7	TGTGCCAGTAGTACCAGAGGGGCAGGGGGCTTGAACGAGCAGTACTTC	CASSTRGAGGLNEQYF
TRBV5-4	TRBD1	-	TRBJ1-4	TGTGCCAGCAGCTCCCGACAGGGTGATGAAAAACTGTTTTTT	CASSSRQGDEKLFF
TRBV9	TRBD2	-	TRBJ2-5	TGTGCCAGCAGCGCCTGGACTAGCGGGAGAGAGACCCAGTACTTC	CASSAWTSGRETQYF
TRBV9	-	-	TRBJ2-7	TGTGCCAGCAGCGTAGAGGATCGGGGGGCGAACGGCGAGCAGTACTTC	CASSVEDRGANGEQYF
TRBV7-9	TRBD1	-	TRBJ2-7	TGTGCCAGCAGCTTCAGACAGGGATTACCCGCCTACGAGCAGTACTTC	CASSFRQGLPAYEQYF
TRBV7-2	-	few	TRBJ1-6	TGTGCCAGCAGCCCAAATAGGGGTGTTGCGTTTTCACCCCTCCACTTT	CASSPNRGVAFSPLHF
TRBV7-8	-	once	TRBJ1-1	TGTGCCAGCAGCTTGTTAGGGGTATCCACTGAAGCTTTCTTT	CASSLLGVSTEAFF
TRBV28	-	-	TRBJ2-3	TGTGCCAGCAGTTTCGGGGGGCCGTATACGCAGTATTTT	CASSFGGPYTQYF
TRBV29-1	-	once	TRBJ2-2	TGCAGCGTTGATGCGTACTCGAACACCGGGGAGCTGTTTTTT	CSVDAYSNTGELFF
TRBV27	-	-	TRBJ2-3	TGTGCCAGCAGAAGACAGACTAGCACAGATACGCAGTATTTT	CASRRQTSTDTQYF
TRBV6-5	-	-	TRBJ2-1	TGTGCCAGCAGTCGCCTCCCTAGCTCCTACAATGAGCAGTTCTTC	CASSRLPSSYNEQFF
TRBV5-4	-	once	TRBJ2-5	TGTGCCAGCAGCTTGTATCAGGTCCAAGAGACCCAGTACTTC	CASSLYQVQETQYF
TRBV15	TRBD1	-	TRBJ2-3	TGTGCCACCAGCAGTAGGACAGGTGGCGCAGATACGCAGTATTTT	CATSSRTGGADTQYF
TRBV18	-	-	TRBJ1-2	TGTGCCAGCTCACCCCAAGGAGAACCGTATGGCTACACCTTC	CASSPQGEPYGYTF
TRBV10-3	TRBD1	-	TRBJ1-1	TGTGCCATCAGTGAGACAGGGGCCACTGAAGCTTTCTTT	CAISETGATEAFF
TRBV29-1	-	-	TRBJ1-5	TGCAGCGTTGGCCGGGGAGGGGATCAGCCCCAGCATTTT	CSVGRGGDQPQHF
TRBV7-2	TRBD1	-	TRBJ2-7	TGTGCCAGCAGCTTAGGGACAGGGTCCTACGAGCAGTACTTC	CASSLGTGSYEQYF